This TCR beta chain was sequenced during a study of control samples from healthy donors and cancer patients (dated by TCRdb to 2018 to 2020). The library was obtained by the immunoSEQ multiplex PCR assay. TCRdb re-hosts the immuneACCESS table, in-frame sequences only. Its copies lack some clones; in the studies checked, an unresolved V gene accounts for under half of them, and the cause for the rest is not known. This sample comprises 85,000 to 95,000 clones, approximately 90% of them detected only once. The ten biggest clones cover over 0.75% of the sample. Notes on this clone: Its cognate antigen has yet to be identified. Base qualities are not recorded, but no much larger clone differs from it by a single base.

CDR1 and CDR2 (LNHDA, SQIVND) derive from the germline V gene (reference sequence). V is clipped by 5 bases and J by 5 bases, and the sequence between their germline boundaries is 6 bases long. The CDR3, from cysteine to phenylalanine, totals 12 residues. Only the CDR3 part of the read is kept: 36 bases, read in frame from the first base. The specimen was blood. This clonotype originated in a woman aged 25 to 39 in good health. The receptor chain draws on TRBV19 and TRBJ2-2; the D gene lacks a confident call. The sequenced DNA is TGTGCCAGTAGTCCGATGACCGGGGAGCTGTTTTTT. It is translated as CASSPMTGELFF.